The 30 T cell receptor beta chains reported below all come from one sample, sequenced in a study of graft-versus-host responses after intestinal transplantation. These receptors have no known antigen. Sequencing was performed with immunoSEQ multiplex PCR; in TCRdb, only in-frame clones are kept and a portion is missing. The profile shows roughly 90,000 clones, 88% of them singletons. This specimen was unstimulated CD4+ T cells sorted from spleen or lymph node cells, taken before transplant. These receptors came from a human donor who was the organ donor for an intestinal transplant.

V and J are TRBV10-2 and TRBJ1-2; no clear D gene. V was shortened by 4 bases and J by 4 bases, with 13 bases between the two germline ends. Germline values: CDR1 WSHSY, CDR2 SAAADI. The CDR3 consists of 14 residues. The DNA of the CDR3 is TGCGCCAGCAGTGGTCCCCTACAGTTCTATGGCTACACCTTC. Protein sequence: CASSGPLQFYGYTF.

The V gene is TRBV28, the J gene TRBJ2-2; no firm D call. The length of the CDR3 is 12 residues. Per germline, CDR1 MDHEN and CDR2 SYDVKM. The V end lost 7 bases, the J end lost 7 bases, and 10 bases lay between the germline ends. The CDR3 DNA reads as TGTGCCAGCAAGGTTGCTAGCGGGGAGCTGTTTTTT. This codes for CASKVASGELFF. The whole variable domain, filled in from reference TRBV28 and TRBJ2-2, reads DVKVTQSSRYLVKRTGEKVFLECVQDMDHENMFWYRQDPGLGLRLIYFSYDVKMKEKGDIPEGYSVSREKKERFSLILESASTNQTSMYLCASKVASGELFFGEGSRLTVL.

The genes are TRBV6-6 and TRBJ2-2; 7 nucleotides match TRBD2. With 8 bases clipped from V and 5 bases from J, the junction kept 8 bases outside the gene matches. Germline V CDR1 and CDR2: MNHNY, SVGAGI (reference sequence). The CDR3 totals 14 residues. The CDR3 coding sequence is TGTGCCAGCTTCATAGCGGGCCGAACCGGGGAGCTGTTTTTT. Translated, it gives CASFIAGRTGELFF.

This chain joins TRBV7-2 and TRBJ2-3, with D hard to call. The V gene lost 0 bases and the J gene lost 0 bases, with 13 bases spanning the gap. Looked up from germline, CDR1 is SGHTA and CDR2 is FQGNSA. The CDR3 contains 17 residues. The CDR3 region has the DNA TGTGCCAGCAGCTTAGCGTATCCTGGAGCTAGCACAGATACGCAGTATTTT. It is translated as CASSLAYPGASTDTQYF.

V and J are TRBV11-2 and TRBJ2-2; 9 nucleotides align to TRBD2. The CDR3 spans 16 residues. V shed 5 bases, J shed 2 bases, and the junction held 6 bases outside the gene matches. Per germline, CDR1 SGHAT and CDR2 FQNNGV. CDR3 in amino acids: CASSAGGQPNTGELFF. As DNA, the CDR3 is TGTGCCAGCAGCGCGGGGGGGCAACCTAACACCGGGGAGCTGTTTTTT.

V and J are TRBV7-2 and TRBJ1-2, with TRBD1 matching over 8 bases. The junction had 2 bases not matched to a gene; V was cut back by 5 bases and J by 6 bases. The CDR3 covers 12 residues. Germline values: CDR1 SGHTA, CDR2 FQGNSA. Here the CDR3 DNA reads TGTGCCAGCAGCCCGACAGGGGATGGCTACACCTTC. Translated: CASSPTGDGYTF.

J is TRBJ1-1 and V is TRBV9; a possible D gene is TRBD1 (6 bases). Trimming stripped 0 bases from V and 5 bases from J, with 14 bases between. Germline CDR1 reads SGDLS; CDR2 reads YYNGEE. CDR3 length: 15 residues. Here the CDR3 DNA reads TGTGCCAGCAGCGTAGAGGGCAGGGGTGGTACTGAAGCTTTCTTT. Translating gives CASSVEGRGGTEAFF.

This clone has a single count. The chain recombines TRBV29-1 with TRBJ2-5, with 7 positions matching TRBD2. With the DNA end fitting TRBJ2-7 better, the J assignment may be wrong. The CDR3 spans 13 residues. In germline, CDR1 is SQVTM, CDR2 ANQGSEA. Here the CDR3 reads CSVLSGALYEQYF. The DNA for the CDR3 is TGCAGCGTTCTAAGCGGGGCACTCTACGAGCAGTACTTC.

V usage is TRBV4-2 and J usage is TRBJ2-3; TRBD2 matches 10 bases. V lost 10 bases to trimming and J lost 1 base; unmatched junction nucleotides: 2. Germline CDR1 LGHNA, CDR2 YNFKEQ. This CDR3 is built from 13 residues. CDR3: CATGTSGTDTQYF. The CDR3 DNA reads as TGTGCCACCGGGACTAGCGGCACAGATACGCAGTATTTT.

The chain joins TRBV5-6 to TRBJ2-7; 7 positions match TRBD1. V shed 3 bases, J shed 9 bases, and the junction held 9 bases outside the gene matches. CDR1 and CDR2 (germline): SGHDT, YYEEEE. This CDR3 has 13 amino acids. As DNA, the CDR3 is TGTGCCAGCAGCTACGACAGGGCGGCTAGGCAGTACTTC. Translating gives CASSYDRAARQYF.

This clone was seen a handful of times. The chain carries TRBV18 and TRBJ1-5; D might be TRBD1 (6 bases). Per germline, CDR1 KGHSH and CDR2 LQKENI. The CDR3 loop spans 16 amino acids. The V end was cut by 3 bases, the J end by 2 bases, with 14 bases between. The chain's CDR3 is CASSPKGVGGNQPQHF. CDR3 in DNA: TGTGCCAGCTCACCCAAGGGGGTGGGTGGCAATCAGCCCCAGCATTTT. Together with reference TRBV18 and TRBJ1-5, the CDR3 gives the full variable domain: NAGVMQNPRHLVRRRGQEARLRCSPMKGHSHVYWYRQLPEEGLKFMVYLQKENIIDESGMPKERFSAEFPKEGPSILRIQQVVRGDSAAYFCASSPKGVGGNQPQHFGDGTRLSIL.

This chain links TRBV4-1 with TRBJ2-5, with 10 nucleotides matching TRBD1. CDR1 and CDR2 (germline): MGHRA, YSYEKL. Germline trimming cut 5 bases from V and 5 bases from J; bases unmatched to any gene: 8. This CDR3 comprises 15 residues. The CDR3 here is CASSGRQGAGETQYF. DNA of the CDR3: TGCGCCAGCAGCGGGCGACAGGGGGCCGGGGAGACCCAGTACTTC.

The chain uses TRBV4-2 and TRBJ2-2, with D tentatively TRBD2 (6 bases). Germline V gives CDR1 LGHNA, CDR2 YNFKEQ. The CDR3 is 14 amino acids. Trimming pared 4 bases from V and 13 bases from J, leaving 19 bases between. Here the CDR3 reads CASSRGGEVVALFF. In DNA form, the CDR3 reads TGTGCCAGCAGCCGGGGAGGAGAAGTGGTGGCGCTGTTTTTT.

This chain uses TRBV5-1 with TRBJ2-5; the match to TRBD2 covers 10 bases. CDR1 is SGHRS, CDR2 YFSETQ, per germline. The CDR3 covers 16 residues. Trimming at V came to 0 bases and at J to 2 bases, leaving 4 bases not matched to a gene. CDR3 region: CASSLAASGGQETQYF. CDR3 DNA: TGCGCCAGCAGCTTGGCCGCTAGCGGGGGACAAGAGACCCAGTACTTC.

The J gene is TRBJ2-4, the V gene TRBV7-2; possibly TRBD1 for D (6 bases). The CDR3 sequence is 13 residues long. Germline CDR1 is SGHTA and CDR2 is FQGNSA. The germline V and J ends were trimmed by 3 bases and 6 bases, with 9 bases remaining between them. CDR3 loop: CASSFTRGNIQYF. CDR3 DNA: TGTGCCAGCAGCTTTACCAGGGGAAACATTCAGTACTTC.

J is TRBJ2-3 and V is TRBV7-6; 7 nucleotides agree with TRBD1. CDR1 and CDR2 (germline): SGHVS, FNYEAQ. V dropped 4 bases and J dropped 2; count of bases not matched to a gene: 6. The CDR3 loop spans 15 amino acids. The CDR3 sequence: CASSSRTGLTDTQYF. DNA of the CDR3: TGTGCCAGCAGCTCCCGGACAGGACTCACAGATACGCAGTATTTT.

This sequence joins TRBV10-1 and TRBJ2-1, with 13 nucleotides matching TRBD2. This CDR3 comprises 17 residues. Germline lookup yields CDR1 WNHNN and CDR2 SYGVQD (reference sequence). J was trimmed by 7 bases and V by 2 bases; bases with no gene match: 8. CDR3 sequence reads: CASSEGLAGEGLNEQFF. The CDR3 DNA sequence: TGCGCCAGCAGTGAGGGACTAGCGGGAGAGGGATTAAATGAGCAGTTCTTC.

This chain uses TRBV5-5 with TRBJ1-4; weak D call: TRBD1 (5 bases). Germline CDR1 and CDR2: SGHKS and YYEKEE (reference sequence). This CDR3 comprises 14 residues. V lost 0 bases, J lost 6 bases, and 9 bases lay in between. The CDR3 DNA is TGTGCCAGCAGCTTGGAGGTAGGGGATGAAAAACTGTTTTTT. Translation gives CASSLEVGDEKLFF.

This rearrangement joins TRBV6-5 to TRBJ2-1, with a weak D call TRBD2 (6 bases). The germline V gene has CDR1 MNHEY and CDR2 SVGAGI. V gave up 9 bases and J gave up 3 bases, with 18 bases separating them. CDR3 length: 15 residues. The CDR3 DNA sequence: TGTGCCAGTTCCCGGGTGCGGGACGGCTACAATGAGCAGTTCTTC. Translation: CASSRVRDGYNEQFF.

The table lists this clone with a count of one. This chain uses TRBV5-6 with TRBJ1-1; 9 bases are a match to TRBD1. The J segment lost 0 bases and the V segment lost 4 bases, leaving 7 bases of the junction unmatched. Germline values: CDR1 SGHDT, CDR2 YYEEEE. The CDR3 length is 16 residues. DNA for the CDR3: TGTGCCAGCAGCCCGCTGGGGACAGGGCTGAACACTGAAGCTTTCTTT. It specifies CASSPLGTGLNTEAFF.

The chain links TRBV5-1 to TRBJ1-1, with TRBD1 as a possible D gene (5 bases). V lost 1 base to trimming and J lost 5 bases, with 15 bases between them. The CDR3 contains 15 residues. In germline, CDR1 is SGHRS, CDR2 YFSETQ. The CDR3 region has the DNA TGCGCCAGCAGCTTGTACGGCAGGGTCGCAACTGAAGCTTTCTTT. Translating gives CASSLYGRVATEAFF.

This rearrangement joins TRBV5-1 to TRBJ2-1; perhaps TRBD1 as D (5 bases). The germline V gene encodes CDR1 SGHRS and CDR2 YFSETQ. The V end was cut by 4 bases, the J end by 7 bases, with 15 bases between. The CDR3 spans 14 residues. DNA of the CDR3: TGCGCCAGCAGCGACCAAAACTCAGGGAATGAGCAGTTCTTC. Its protein product is CASSDQNSGNEQFF.

The chain employs TRBV5-1 and TRBJ2-7; a possible D gene is TRBD2 (6 bases). Germline CDR1 is SGHRS and CDR2 is YFSETQ. The V and J ends lost 0 bases and 0 bases respectively, with 10 bases between them. CDR3 length equals 15 residues. As DNA, the CDR3 is TGCGCCAGCAGCTTGGGGGCCGGGAGCTCCTACGAGCAGTACTTC. It encodes CASSLGAGSSYEQYF.

The gene calls are TRBV19 and TRBJ1-1; TRBD1 is a possible D gene (6 bases). The V end was cut by 4 bases, the J end by 6 bases, with 15 bases between. Germline V gene data show CDR1 as LNHDA and CDR2 as SQIVND (reference sequence). The CDR3 length is 14 residues. The CDR3 region has the DNA TGTGCCAGTAGTACCGACAGGTGGGGCCCTGAAGCTTTCTTT. This codes for CASSTDRWGPEAFF.

The J gene is TRBJ2-4, the V gene TRBV5-1; 8 bases fit TRBD2. J was trimmed by 9 bases and V by 0 bases; bases with no gene match: 11. Looked up from germline, CDR1 is SGHRS and CDR2 is YFSETQ. The CDR3 runs to 16 residues. CDR3 in DNA: TGCGCCAGCAGCTTGGATCGCGGGGGGCAAGGGAGCATTCAGTACTTC. Encoded protein: CASSLDRGGQGSIQYF.

The chain recombines TRBV28 with TRBJ2-4; D perhaps matches TRBD2 (5 bases). With 5 bases removed from V and 0 bases from J, the gap between germline ends came to 11 bases. CDR3 size: 15 residues. CDR1 is MDHEN and CDR2 is SYDVKM in the germline V gene. DNA of the CDR3: TGTGCCAGCAGTCCCCCGGGGATAGCCAAAAACATTCAGTACTTC. Amino acids: CASSPPGIAKNIQYF.

This sequence joins TRBV10-3 and TRBJ1-2; no definite D call. V lost 11 bases, J lost 3 bases, and 13 bases lay in between. The CDR3 runs to 12 residues. Germline CDR1 reads ENHRY; CDR2 reads SYGVKD. CDR3 nucleotides: TGTGCCGCCGGGTCTTGGGACTATGGCTACACCTTC. This sequence encodes CAAGSWDYGYTF.

The chain couples TRBV6-1 to TRBJ2-7; TRBD1 agrees at 9 bases. The CDR3 has 16 residues. V lost 4 bases to trimming and J lost 4 bases; unmatched junction nucleotides: 11. Germline V gene data show CDR1 as MNHNS and CDR2 as SASEGT. CDR3 in amino acids: CASSAQPTGGLYEQYF. The CDR3 coding sequence is TGTGCCAGCAGTGCCCAACCTACAGGGGGCCTGTACGAGCAGTACTTC.

This clone was picked up a small number of times. The chain has TRBV7-3 and TRBJ1-1, with 8 bases identical to TRBD1. CDR3 length: 14 residues. The germline V gene has CDR1 SGHTA and CDR2 FQGTGA. With 2 bases clipped from V and 3 bases from J, the junction kept 2 bases outside the gene matches. CDR3 in amino acids: CASSLQGAHTEAFF. DNA of the CDR3: TGTGCCAGCAGCTTACAGGGGGCTCACACTGAAGCTTTCTTT.

The rearrangement uses TRBV11-3 and TRBJ1-6, with D maybe TRBD1 (5 bases). Trimming took off 4 bases at V and 5 bases at J, with 9 bases between the two ends. Germline assignment: CDR1 SGHNT and CDR2 YENEEA. CDR3 length equals 14 residues. This chain's CDR3 is CASSSAGNNSPLHF. The DNA of the CDR3 is TGTGCCAGCAGCTCTGCAGGGAATAATTCACCCCTCCACTTT.